This T cell receptor (beta chain) was recovered during a study of beta chain features in type 1 diabetes. Across the study: Age, gender and cell yields were alike across patients and healthy donors.

Trimming removed 5 bases at V and 0 bases at J, with 7 bases between. Per the germline V gene, CDR1 is MDHEN and CDR2 is SYDVKM. The CDR3 is made up of 13 amino acids. Points from the study as a whole: Researchers report that Type 1 diabetes patients had moderately but significantly shorter TCRB CDR3s across all four CD4+ subsets.

Sequencing targeted expressed TCRB transcripts, as all isolated RNA had been reverse transcribed. Generated by immunoSEQ multiplex PCR, the TCRdb table keeps only in-frame clones and is missing some. Of under 150,000 clones in the sample, around 51% were seen once. Comments on this clone: Its antigen is undetermined.

The chain has TRBV28 and TRBJ2-5; TRBD2 might be the D (6 bases). This clonotype was obtained from a man aged 18 to 30 in good health. Sequenced: Tregs from blood. CDR3 bases: TGTGCCAGCAGTGGGGACTACCAAGAGACCCAGTACTTC. Amino acids: CASSGDYQETQYF.